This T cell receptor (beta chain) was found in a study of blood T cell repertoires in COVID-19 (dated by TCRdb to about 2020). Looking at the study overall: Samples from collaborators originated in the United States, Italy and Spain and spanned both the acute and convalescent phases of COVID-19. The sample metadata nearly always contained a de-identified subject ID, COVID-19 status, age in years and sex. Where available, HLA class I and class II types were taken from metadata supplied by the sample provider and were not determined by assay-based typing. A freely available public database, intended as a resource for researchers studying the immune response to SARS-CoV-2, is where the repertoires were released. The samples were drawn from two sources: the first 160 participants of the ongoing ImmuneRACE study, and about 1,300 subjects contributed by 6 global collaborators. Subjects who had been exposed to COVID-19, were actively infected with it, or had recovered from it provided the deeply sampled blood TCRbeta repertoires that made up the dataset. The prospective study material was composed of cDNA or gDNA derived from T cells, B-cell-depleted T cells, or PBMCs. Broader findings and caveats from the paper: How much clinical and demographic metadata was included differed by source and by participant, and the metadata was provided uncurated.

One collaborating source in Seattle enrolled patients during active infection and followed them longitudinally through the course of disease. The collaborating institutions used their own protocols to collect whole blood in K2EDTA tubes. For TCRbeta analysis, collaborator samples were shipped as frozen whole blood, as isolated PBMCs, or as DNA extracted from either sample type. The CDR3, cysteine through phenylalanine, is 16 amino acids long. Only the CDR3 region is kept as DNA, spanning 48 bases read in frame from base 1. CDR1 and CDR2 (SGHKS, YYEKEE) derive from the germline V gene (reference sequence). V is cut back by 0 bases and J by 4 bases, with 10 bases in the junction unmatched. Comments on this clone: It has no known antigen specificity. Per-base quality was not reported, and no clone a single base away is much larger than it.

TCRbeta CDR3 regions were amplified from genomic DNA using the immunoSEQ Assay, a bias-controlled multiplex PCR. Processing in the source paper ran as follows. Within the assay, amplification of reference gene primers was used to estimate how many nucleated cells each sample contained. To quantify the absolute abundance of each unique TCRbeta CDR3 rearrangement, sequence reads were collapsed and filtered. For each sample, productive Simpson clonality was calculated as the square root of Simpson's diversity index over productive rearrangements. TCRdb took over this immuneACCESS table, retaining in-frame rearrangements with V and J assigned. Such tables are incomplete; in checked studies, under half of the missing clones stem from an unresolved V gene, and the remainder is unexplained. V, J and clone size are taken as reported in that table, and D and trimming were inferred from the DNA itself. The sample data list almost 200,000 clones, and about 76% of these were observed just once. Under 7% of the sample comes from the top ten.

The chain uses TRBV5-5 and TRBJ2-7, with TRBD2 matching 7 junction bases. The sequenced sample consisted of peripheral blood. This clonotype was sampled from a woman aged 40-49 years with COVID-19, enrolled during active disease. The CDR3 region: CASSLGLAVLRYEQYF. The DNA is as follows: TGTGCCAGCAGCTTGGGGCTAGCGGTTTTAAGATACGAGCAGTACTTC.